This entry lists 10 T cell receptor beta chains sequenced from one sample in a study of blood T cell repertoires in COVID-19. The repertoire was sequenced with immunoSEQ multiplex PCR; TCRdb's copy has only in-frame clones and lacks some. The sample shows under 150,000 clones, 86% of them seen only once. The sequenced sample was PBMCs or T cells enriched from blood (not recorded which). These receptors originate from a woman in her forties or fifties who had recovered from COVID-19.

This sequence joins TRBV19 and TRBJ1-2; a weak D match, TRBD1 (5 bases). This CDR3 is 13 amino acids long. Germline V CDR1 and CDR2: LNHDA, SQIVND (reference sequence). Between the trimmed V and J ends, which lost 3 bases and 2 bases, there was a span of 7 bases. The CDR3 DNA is TGTGCCAGTAGTATCCCAGGGAACTATGGCTACACCTTC. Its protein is CASSIPGNYGYTF.

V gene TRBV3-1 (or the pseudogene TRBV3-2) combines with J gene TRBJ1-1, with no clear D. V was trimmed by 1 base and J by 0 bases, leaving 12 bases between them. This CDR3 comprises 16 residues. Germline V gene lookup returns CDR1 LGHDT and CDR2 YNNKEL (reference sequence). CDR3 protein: CASSQGPGDMNTEAFF. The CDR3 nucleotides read TGTGCCAGCAGCCAAGGCCCCGGGGATATGAACACTGAAGCTTTCTTT.

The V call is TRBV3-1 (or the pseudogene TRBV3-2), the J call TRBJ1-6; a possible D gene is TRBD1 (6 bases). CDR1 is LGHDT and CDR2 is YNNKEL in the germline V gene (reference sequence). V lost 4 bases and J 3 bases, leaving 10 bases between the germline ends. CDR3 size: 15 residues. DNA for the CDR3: TGTGCCAGCAGCCTCCGACAGGTCTATAATTCACCCCTCCACTTT. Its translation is CASSLRQVYNSPLHF.

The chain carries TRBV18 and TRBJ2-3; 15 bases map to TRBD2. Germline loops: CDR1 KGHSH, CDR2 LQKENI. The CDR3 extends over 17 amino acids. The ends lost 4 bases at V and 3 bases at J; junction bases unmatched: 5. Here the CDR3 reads CASSRPGTSGGTDTQYF. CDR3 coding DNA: TGTGCCAGCTCACGTCCCGGGACTAGCGGGGGGACAGATACGCAGTATTTT.

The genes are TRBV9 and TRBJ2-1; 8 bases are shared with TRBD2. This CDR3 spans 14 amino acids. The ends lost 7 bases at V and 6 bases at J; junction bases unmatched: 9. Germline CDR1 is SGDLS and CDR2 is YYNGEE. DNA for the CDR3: TGTGCCAGCGCCCCCGGGGGGGCCGGCAATGAGCAGTTCTTC. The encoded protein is CASAPGGAGNEQFF.

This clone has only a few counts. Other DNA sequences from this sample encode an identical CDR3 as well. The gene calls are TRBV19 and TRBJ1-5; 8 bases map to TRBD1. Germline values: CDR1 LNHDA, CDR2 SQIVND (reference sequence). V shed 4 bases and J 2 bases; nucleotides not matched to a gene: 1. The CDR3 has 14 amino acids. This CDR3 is CASSTTGGNQPQHF. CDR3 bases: TGTGCCAGTAGTACGACAGGGGGCAATCAGCCCCAGCATTTT. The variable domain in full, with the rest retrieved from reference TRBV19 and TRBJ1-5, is DGGITQSPKYLFRKEGQNVTLSCEQNLNHDAMYWYRQDPGQGLRLIYYSQIVNDFQKGDIAEGYSVSREKKESFPLTVTSAQKNPTAFYLCASSTTGGNQPQHFGDGTRLSIL.

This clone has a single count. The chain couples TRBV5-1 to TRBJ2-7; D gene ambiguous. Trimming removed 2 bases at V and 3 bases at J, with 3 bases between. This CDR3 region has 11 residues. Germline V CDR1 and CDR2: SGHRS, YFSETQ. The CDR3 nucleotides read TGCGCCAGCAGCTTATACTACGAGCAGTACTTC. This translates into CASSLYYEQYF.

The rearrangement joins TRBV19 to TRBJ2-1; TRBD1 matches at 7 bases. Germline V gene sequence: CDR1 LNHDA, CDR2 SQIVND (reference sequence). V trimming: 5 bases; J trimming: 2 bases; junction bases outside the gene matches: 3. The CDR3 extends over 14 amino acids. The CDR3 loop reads CASSVGQAYNEQFF. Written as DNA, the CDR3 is TGTGCCAGTAGTGTTGGACAGGCCTACAATGAGCAGTTCTTC.

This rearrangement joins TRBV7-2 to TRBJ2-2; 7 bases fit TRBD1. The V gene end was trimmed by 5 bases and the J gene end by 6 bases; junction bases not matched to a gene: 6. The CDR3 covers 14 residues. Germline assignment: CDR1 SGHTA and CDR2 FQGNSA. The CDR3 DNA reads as TGTGCCAGCAGCGCCTCACAGGGGCCCGGGGAGCTGTTTTTT. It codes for CASSASQGPGELFF.

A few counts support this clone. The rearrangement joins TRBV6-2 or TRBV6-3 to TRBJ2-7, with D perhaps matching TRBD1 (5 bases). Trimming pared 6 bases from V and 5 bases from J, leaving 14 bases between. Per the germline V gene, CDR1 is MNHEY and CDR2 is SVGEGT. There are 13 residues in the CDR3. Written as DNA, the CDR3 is TGTGCCAGCAGCCGAAGGGGCGGTCACGAGCAGTACTTC. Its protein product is CASSRRGGHEQYF.